This TCR beta chain was captured by sequencing in a study of blood T cell repertoires in COVID-19 (dated by TCRdb to about 2020). At the level of the whole study: Samples from collaborators originated in the United States, Italy and Spain and spanned both the acute and convalescent phases of COVID-19. The material from the prospective study consisted of cDNA or gDNA derived from T cells, B-cell-depleted T cells, or PBMCs. Deeply sampled blood TCRbeta repertoires from subjects exposed to, actively infected with, or recovered from COVID-19 were included in the dataset. The repertoires were made available in a free public database intended to serve as a resource for research on the immune response to SARS-CoV-2. Samples came from the ongoing ImmuneRACE study (first 160 participants) plus 1,254 subjects from 6 global collaborators. Sample metadata almost always included a de-identified subject ID, COVID-19 status, age in years and sex. Where available, HLA class I and class II types were obtained from metadata supplied by the sample provider rather than from assay-based typing. What the authors observed across the whole study: Clinical and demographic metadata were provided uncurated, with the amount varying by source and participant.

TCRbeta CDR3 regions were amplified from genomic DNA by means of the immunoSEQ Assay, a bias-controlled multiplex PCR. In the source study's methods: The number of nucleated cells in each sample was estimated by amplification of reference gene primers within the assay. Sequence reads were collapsed and filtered to measure the absolute abundance of every unique TCRbeta CDR3 rearrangement. For each sample, productive Simpson clonality was calculated as the square root of Simpson's diversity index over productive rearrangements. This immuneACCESS table, as held by TCRdb, lists in-frame sequences with V and J called but not all clones. Of the missing ones, under half trace to an unresolved V gene in checked studies; the others have no known cause. The V and J calls and the clone size are those of that table, but D and trimming were determined from the DNA. The sample yields 110,000 to 150,000 clones; roughly 79% were counted once. The ten largest clonotypes hold roughly 8.2% of the sample.

To note about this clone: There is no known antigen for this receptor. No much larger clonotype is one base removed from it; base qualities were not supplied.

The collaborating institutions used their own protocols to collect whole blood in K2EDTA tubes. For TCRbeta analysis, collaborators shipped samples in one of three forms: frozen whole blood, isolated PBMCs, or DNA extracted from either of those sample types. The CDR3 starts with the cysteine, ends with the phenylalanine, and has 18 residues. Just the 54-base CDR3 DNA is kept, in frame starting at base 1. V loses 6 bases at its end and J loses 0 bases; junction bases beyond the gene matches: 8. Reading the germline V gene gives CDR1 MNHEY and CDR2 SVGEGT. This TCR came from a human donor in a cohort sampled during active COVID-19. In this chain, TRBV6-2 or TRBV6-3 is recombined with TRBJ2-4, with 13 junctional bases fitting TRBD2. The sample consisted of peripheral blood. Here the CDR3 is given as CASSDGTSGNIAKNIQYF. The nucleotide sequence reads as follows: TGTGCCAGCAGCGACGGGACTAGCGGGAACATAGCCAAAAACATTCAGTACTTC.